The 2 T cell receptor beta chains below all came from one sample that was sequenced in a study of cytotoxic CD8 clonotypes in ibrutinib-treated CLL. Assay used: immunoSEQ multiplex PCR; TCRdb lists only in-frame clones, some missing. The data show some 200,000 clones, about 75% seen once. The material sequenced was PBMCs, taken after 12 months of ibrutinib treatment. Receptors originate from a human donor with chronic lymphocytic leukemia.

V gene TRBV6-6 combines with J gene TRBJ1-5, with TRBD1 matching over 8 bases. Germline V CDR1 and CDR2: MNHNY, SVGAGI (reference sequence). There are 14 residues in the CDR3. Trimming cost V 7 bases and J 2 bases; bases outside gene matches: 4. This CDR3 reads CASNDRGGNQPQHF. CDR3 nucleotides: TGTGCCAGCAATGACAGGGGAGGCAATCAGCCCCAGCATTTT.

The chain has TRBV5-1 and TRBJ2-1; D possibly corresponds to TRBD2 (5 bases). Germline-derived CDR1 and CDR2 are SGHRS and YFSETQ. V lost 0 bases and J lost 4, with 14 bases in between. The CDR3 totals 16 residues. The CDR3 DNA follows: TGCGCCAGCAGCTTGGTGGTAGGGAGCTCTTACAATGAGCAGTTCTTC. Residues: CASSLVVGSSYNEQFF.